This T cell receptor beta chain was retrieved from a study of T cell responses to AZD1222 COVID-19 vaccine. Clones were sequenced by immunoSEQ multiplex PCR, and TCRdb holds only the in-frame ones, with some missing. The sample shows 130,000 to 150,000 clones, nearly 90% of them seen only once. The germline V gene encodes CDR1 SGDLS and CDR2 YYNGEE. This CDR3 is built from 17 residues. The ends were cut back, 0 bases at V and 5 bases at J, with 18 bases in the middle. General study results and limits: The donor cohort was predominantly white British with a female majority, and clonal diversity may have been underestimated. Nearly half of the spike-specific TCRs reportedly recognize variant regions that carry no mutations. The study found Spike-specific TCR breadth and depth rose after two AZD1222 doses. It was only a handful of AZD1222 recipients who were seropositive at baseline.

With respect to this clone: What it binds is unknown.

Sample: peripheral blood, taken 28 days after the second dose of the MenACWY control vaccine. The gene calls are TRBV9 and TRBJ2-1; the D call may be TRBD1 or TRBD2 (5 bases each). The clonotype was recovered from an adult who received the MenACWY meningococcal vaccine as a control. CDR3 loop: CASSVASGPPFDNEQFF. CDR3 nucleotide sequence: TGTGCCAGCAGCGTAGCCTCGGGACCCCCATTTGACAATGAGCAGTTCTTC. Full variable domain (remainder filled in from reference TRBV9 and TRBJ2-1): DSGVTQTPKHLITATGQRVTLRCSPRSGDLSVYWYQQSLDQGLQFLIQYYNGEERAKGNILERFSAQQFPDLHSELNLSSLELGDSALYFCASSVASGPPFDNEQFFGPGTRLTVL.